This T cell receptor beta chain was sequenced during a study of memory CD4+ T cells and cytomegalovirus serostatus. Points from the study as a whole: The CMV-associated TCR signature appears largely within the CD4+ memory repertoire. Repertoires predicted CMV serostatus with median bootstrapped AUC of about 0.95.

Only in-frame clones appear in the TCRdb table, and some are missing; sequencing was by immunoSEQ multiplex PCR. This sample has about 39,000 clones, with roughly four fifths found just once. A note on this clone: The target antigen is unknown.

The sort gate was single viable CD3+CD4+CD8-CD45RO+ cells for memory CD4+ T cells. CMV serostatus came from serum IgG against pp150, pp28, p38, p52. V gave up 1 base and J gave up 1 base, with 8 bases separating them. Germline V lookup: CDR1 SGHNT, CDR2 YYREEE (reference sequence). The length of the CDR3 is 14 residues. This chain joins TRBV5-4 and TRBJ1-2; D not resolved. The TCR sequence derives from an adult in good health and CMV-seronegative. The source material was memory CD4+ T cells from blood. The CDR3 loop is CASSLSSLNYGYTF. The CDR3 nucleotides read TGTGCCAGCAGCTTGAGTAGCCTTAACTATGGCTACACCTTC. The whole variable domain, filled in from reference TRBV5-4 and TRBJ1-2, reads ETGVTQSPTHLIKTRGQQVTLRCSSQSGHNTVSWYQQALGQGPQFIFQYYREEENGRGNFPPRFSGLQFPNYSSELNVNALELDDSALYLCASSLSSLNYGYTFGSGTRLTVV.